One sample yielded the 24 T cell receptor beta chains listed below, sequenced in a study of blood T cell repertoires in COVID-19. Sequenced by immunoSEQ multiplex PCR; TCRdb stores in-frame clones only, minus some. The table lists 75,000 to 95,000 clones, around 81% of them singletons, with 15% to 20% in the top ten. Sequences were obtained from peripheral blood. The receptors stem from a man older than 75 with active or convalescent COVID-19.

The V call is TRBV3-1 (or the pseudogene TRBV3-2), the J call TRBJ2-1, with 10 bases identical to TRBD2. There are 18 residues in the CDR3. V lost 0 bases and J lost 0; bases outside the gene matches: 5. In germline, CDR1 is LGHDT, CDR2 YNNKEL (reference sequence). The CDR3 sequence is CASSQDWTSGLSYNEQFF. CDR3 in DNA: TGTGCCAGCAGCCAAGATTGGACTAGCGGACTCTCCTACAATGAGCAGTTCTTC.

This clone was detected once. The chain uses TRBV6-1 and TRBJ2-3; a possible D gene is TRBD1 (5 bases). This CDR3 is built from 15 residues. The V and J ends lost 3 bases and 0 bases respectively, with 10 bases between them. The germline CDR1 and CDR2 sequences are MNHNS and SASEGT. The CDR3 DNA is TGTGCCAGCAGTGACCGACAGCCAAGCACAGATACGCAGTATTTT. This sequence encodes CASSDRQPSTDTQYF.

This rearrangement joins TRBV27 to TRBJ1-5, with unresolved D. This CDR3 region has 15 residues. V lost 6 bases, J lost 3 bases, and 15 bases lay in between. CDR1 and CDR2 from the germline V gene are MNHEY and SMNVEV (reference sequence). DNA for the CDR3: TGTGCCAGCAGCTGGGGTGGCGGGGACAATCAGCCCCAGCATTTT. Translated: CASSWGGGDNQPQHF.

This clone was seen more than once but under ten times. This chain uses TRBV9 with TRBJ2-1, with D tentatively TRBD2 (6 bases). The CDR3 totals 14 residues. The germline V and J ends were trimmed by 4 bases and 6 bases, with 14 bases remaining between them. In germline, CDR1 is SGDLS, CDR2 YYNGEE. CDR3 region: CASSLTSYANEQFF. CDR3 DNA: TGTGCCAGCAGCCTGACTAGTTATGCCAATGAGCAGTTCTTC.

The V gene is TRBV2, the J gene TRBJ2-1; maybe TRBD2 (7 bases). Germline loops: CDR1 SNHLY, CDR2 FYNNEI. V lost 8 bases, J lost 6 bases, and 17 bases lay in between. CDR3 size: 14 residues. The CDR3 loop is CASLGGANINEQFF. The DNA of the CDR3 is TGTGCCAGCTTAGGGGGGGCAAATATCAATGAGCAGTTCTTC.

The V and J genes are TRBV28 and TRBJ2-1, with TRBD1 matching over 9 bases. The CDR3 loop spans 14 amino acids. Looked up from germline, CDR1 is MDHEN and CDR2 is SYDVKM. The V and J ends lost 3 bases and 5 bases, in that order; junction bases with no gene match: 2. The CDR3: CASSLGQGNNEQFF. In nucleotides, the CDR3 is TGTGCCAGCAGTTTGGGACAGGGAAACAATGAGCAGTTCTTC.

This chain links TRBV4-2 with TRBJ2-3; 8 bases line up with TRBD2. Germline trimming cut 1 base from V and 6 bases from J; bases unmatched to any gene: 6. Germline CDR1 reads LGHNA; CDR2 reads YNFKEQ. The CDR3 contains 15 residues. CDR3 loop: CASSQGERGMDTQYF. CDR3 DNA sequence: TGTGCCAGCAGCCAAGGGGAGCGGGGGATGGATACGCAGTATTTT.

Only a few counts were recorded for this clone. The same CDR3 can be traced to other DNA sequences in this sample. This chain uses TRBV3-1 (or the pseudogene TRBV3-2) with TRBJ2-1, with D tentatively TRBD1 (6 bases). V shed 4 bases and J shed 5 bases, with 9 bases lying between them. The CDR3 extends over 13 amino acids. Germline values: CDR1 LGHDT, CDR2 YNNKEL (reference sequence). The CDR3 here is CASSPQGNNEQFF. The CDR3 nucleotides read TGTGCCAGCAGCCCCCAGGGGAACAATGAGCAGTTCTTC.

The CDR3 DNA is TGCGCCAACCACAGATTCGACAGATACACTGAAGCTTTCTTT. It specifies CANHRFDRYTEAFF. The chain links TRBV10-1 to TRBJ1-1; perhaps TRBD1 as D (5 bases). The CDR3 totals 14 residues. Trimming removed 10 bases at V and 3 bases at J, with 18 bases between. Germline V gene sequence: CDR1 WNHNN, CDR2 SYGVQD (reference sequence).

This clone was counted between two and nine times. The DNA of the CDR3 is TGTGCCAGCAGCATGGACAGGGGAAGTGAAAAACTGTTTTTT. Protein sequence: CASSMDRGSEKLFF. The chain carries TRBV11-2 and TRBJ1-4, with TRBD1 matching 9 bases. With V trimmed by 5 bases and J by 7 bases, 5 bases remained unmatched. The CDR3 totals 14 residues. The germline gives CDR1 SGHAT, CDR2 FQNNGV.

This rearrangement joins TRBV6-1 to TRBJ1-2; 11 bases fit TRBD1. The length of the CDR3 is 15 residues. Germline CDR1 is MNHNS and CDR2 is SASEGT. V lost 3 bases and J lost 5; bases outside the gene matches: 5. The CDR3 DNA reads TGTGCCAGCAGTGAGGGGACAGGGGGTTATTATGGCTACACCTTC. It encodes CASSEGTGGYYGYTF.

The chain uses TRBV7-9 and TRBJ1-5; D gene unclear. This CDR3 is built from 13 residues. Germline assignment: CDR1 SEHNR and CDR2 FQNEAQ (reference sequence). V dropped 2 bases and J dropped 5 bases, with 7 bases sitting between them. CDR3 in DNA: TGTGCCAGCAGCTTAACGGTGGATCAGCCCCAGCATTTT. Residues: CASSLTVDQPQHF.

The chain joins TRBV5-1 to TRBJ2-5; D possibly corresponds to TRBD1 (5 bases). There are 14 residues in the CDR3. CDR1 and CDR2 (germline): SGHRS, YFSETQ. Trimming took off 0 bases at V and 8 bases at J, with 14 bases between the two ends. CDR3 sequence reads: CASSLGAGMETQYF. The DNA of the CDR3 is TGCGCCAGCAGCTTGGGGGCAGGGATGGAAACCCAGTACTTC.

V usage is TRBV11-2 and J usage is TRBJ1-4; TRBD1 aligns across 7 bases. This CDR3 spans 20 amino acids. Germline lookup yields CDR1 SGHAT and CDR2 FQNNGV. Trimming cost V 0 bases and J 4 bases; bases outside gene matches: 17. The CDR3 sequence is CASSLERVGAGGPGNEKLFF. CDR3 in DNA: TGTGCCAGCAGCTTAGAGCGGGTAGGGGCAGGGGGACCGGGTAATGAAAAACTGTTTTTT. The entire variable domain, with the rest obtained from reference TRBV11-2 and TRBJ1-4, is as follows: EAGVAQSPRYKIIEKRQSVAFWCNPISGHATLYWYQQILGQGPKLLIQFQNNGVVDDSQLPKDRFSAERLKGVDSTLKIQPAKLEDSAVYLCASSLERVGAGGPGNEKLFFGSGTQLSVL.

This chain links TRBV7-3 with TRBJ2-3; 8 nucleotides agree with TRBD2. In germline, CDR1 is SGHTA, CDR2 FQGTGA. The CDR3 sequence is 16 residues long. Trimming cost V 5 bases and J 1 base; bases outside gene matches: 8. CDR3 sequence: CASSANLAGGTDTQYF. The CDR3 DNA follows: TGTGCCAGCAGCGCCAACCTAGCGGGCGGCACAGATACGCAGTATTTT.

CDR3 in DNA: TGTGCCAGCAGCTCCTCTCAGGGATTTCAGCCCCAGCATTTT. Protein sequence: CASSSSQGFQPQHF. The V gene is TRBV7-2, the J gene TRBJ1-5; D might be TRBD1 (5 bases). Trimming removed 4 bases from V and 6 bases from J, with 13 bases in between. Germline-derived CDR1 and CDR2 are SGHTA and FQGNSA. The CDR3 spans 14 residues. Variable domain in full (rest from reference TRBV7-2 and TRBJ1-5): GAGVSQSPSNKVTEKGKDVELRCDPISGHTALYWYRQSLGQGLEFLIYFQGNSAPDKSGLPSDRFSAERTGGSVSTLTIQRTQQEDSAVYLCASSSSQGFQPQHFGDGTRLSIL.

This clone occurred once. The chain uses TRBV27 and TRBJ1-2, with TRBD1 as a possible D gene (6 bases). V lost 4 bases and J 4 bases, leaving 10 bases between the germline ends. This CDR3 region has 13 residues. CDR1 and CDR2 (germline): MNHEY, SMNVEV (reference sequence). In DNA form, the CDR3 reads TGTGCCAGCAGTTCAGGGACACTCTATGGCTACACCTTC. This gives the protein CASSSGTLYGYTF.

This sequence joins TRBV11-2 and TRBJ2-3; D is ambiguous. Germline CDR1 and CDR2: SGHAT and FQNNGV. This CDR3 is built from 15 residues. Trimming cost V 6 bases and J 6 bases, with 19 bases left between them. CDR3 DNA: TGTGCCAGCAGTCCGCCGGGTACGCGATCGGATACGCAGTATTTT. This codes for CASSPPGTRSDTQYF.

This chain uses TRBV7-2 with TRBJ2-1; TRBD1 agrees at 7 bases. Germline-derived CDR1 and CDR2 are SGHTA and FQGNSA. The V gene end was trimmed by 4 bases and the J gene end by 4 bases; junction bases not matched to a gene: 7. This CDR3 region has 15 residues. The CDR3 DNA sequence: TGTGCCAGCAGCTCAACCGGGACAGCTTACAATGAGCAGTTCTTC. Its translation is CASSSTGTAYNEQFF.

The chain recombines TRBV5-1 with TRBJ2-3, with 8 bases that match TRBD2. With 5 bases clipped from V and 10 bases from J, the junction kept 21 bases outside the gene matches. This CDR3 is built from 17 residues. Germline V gene data show CDR1 as SGHRS and CDR2 as YFSETQ. The CDR3 DNA reads TGCGCCAGCAGGTCGGAGACCGGCCTAGCGGGCATGCGATCGCAGTATTTT. This gives the protein CASRSETGLAGMRSQYF. Looking up the rest from reference TRBV5-1 and TRBJ2-3 gives the full variable domain: KAGVTQTPRYLIKTRGQQVTLSCSPISGHRSVSWYQQTPGQGLQFLFEYFSETQRNKGNFPGRFSGRQFSNSRSEMNVSTLELGDSALYLCASRSETGLAGMRSQYFGPGTRLTVL.

V is TRBV5-4 and J is TRBJ2-5; a weak D match, TRBD2 (6 bases). Per germline, CDR1 SGHNT and CDR2 YYREEE (reference sequence). Trimming cost V 1 base and J 2 bases, with 12 bases left between them. CDR3 length equals 15 residues. The CDR3 nucleotides are TGTGCCAGCAGCTTGCGACAGACTAGTCAAGAGACCCAGTACTTC. This translates into CASSLRQTSQETQYF. Looking up the rest from reference TRBV5-4 and TRBJ2-5 gives the full variable domain: ETGVTQSPTHLIKTRGQQVTLRCSSQSGHNTVSWYQQALGQGPQFIFQYYREEENGRGNFPPRFSGLQFPNYSSELNVNALELDDSALYLCASSLRQTSQETQYFGPGTRLLVL.

The J gene is TRBJ1-4, the V gene TRBV7-9; D is perhaps TRBD1 (6 bases). The CDR3 is made up of 14 amino acids. With 1 base removed from V and 5 bases from J, the gap between germline ends came to 8 bases. In germline, CDR1 is SEHNR, CDR2 FQNEAQ (reference sequence). The CDR3 sequence: CASSLVQGNEKLFF. In nucleotides, the CDR3 is TGTGCCAGCAGCTTAGTGCAGGGGAATGAAAAACTGTTTTTT.

The V call is TRBV2, the J call TRBJ1-3; perhaps TRBD1 as D (6 bases). This CDR3 region has 14 residues. V was trimmed by 5 bases and J by 8 bases, leaving 16 bases between them. Germline V gene sequence: CDR1 SNHLY, CDR2 FYNNEI. CDR3 DNA sequence: TGTGCCAGCAGTAAAGGGGGGGGGTTGTACACCATATATTTT. Translating gives CASSKGGGLYTIYF.

The rearrangement links TRBV7-8 to TRBJ1-5; D gene unclear. V shed 6 bases and J shed 0 bases, with 12 bases lying between them. Per the germline V gene, CDR1 is SGHVS and CDR2 is FQNEAQ. This CDR3 has 15 residues. The CDR3 protein is CASRLTSYSNQPQHF. CDR3 nucleotide sequence: TGTGCCAGCAGACTGACAAGTTATAGCAATCAGCCCCAGCATTTT.